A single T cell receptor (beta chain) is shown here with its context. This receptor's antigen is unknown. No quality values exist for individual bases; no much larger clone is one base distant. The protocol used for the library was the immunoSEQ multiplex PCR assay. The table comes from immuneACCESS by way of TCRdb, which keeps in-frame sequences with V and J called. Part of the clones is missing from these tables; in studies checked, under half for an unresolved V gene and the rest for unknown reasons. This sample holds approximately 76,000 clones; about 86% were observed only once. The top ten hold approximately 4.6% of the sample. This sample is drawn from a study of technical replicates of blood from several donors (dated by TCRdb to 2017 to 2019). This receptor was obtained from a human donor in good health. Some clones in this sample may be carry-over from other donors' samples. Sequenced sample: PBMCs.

At the DNA level, the sequence is TGTGCCAGCAGCCAGGGCGGGGGGCCCCAGGGGACCCAGTACTTC. This encodes CASSQGGGPQGTQYF. The rearranged chain carries TRBV5-4 and TRBJ2-5; TRBD2 agrees with 8 junctional bases. From the germline V gene (reference sequence), CDR1 is SGHNT and CDR2 is YYREEE. The cysteine opens and the phenylalanine closes a CDR3 of 15 amino acids. This entry keeps only the CDR3 DNA: 45 bases, framed from base 1. V is cut back by 4 bases and J by 7 bases, with 12 bases in the junction unmatched.